The rows below give T cell receptor beta chains drawn from one sample of a study of T cell responses to AZD1222 COVID-19 vaccine. Produced via immunoSEQ multiplex PCR; TCRdb's table is partial and in-frame only. The sample has about 81,000 clones, 91% seen once. Specimen: peripheral blood, collected 28 days after the second AZD1222 dose. The source of these receptors is an adult who received the AZD1222 COVID-19 vaccine. Each CDR3 is given with its conserved first and last residue. A D gene is named only where the DNA matches it firmly.

d_gene,v_gene,len,j_gene,CDR3nt,CDR3aa
-,TRBV19,15,TRBJ1-1,TGTGCCAGTAGTATAGTTGCAGGGCTGAACACTGAAGCTTTCTTT,CASSIVAGLNTEAFF
-,TRBV19,15,TRBJ1-4,TGTGCCAGTAGTTCGGTCAGGGGAACTAATGAAAAACTGTTTTTT,CASSSVRGTNEKLFF
TRBD2,TRBV27,14,TRBJ2-7,TGTGCCAGCAGTTTTTGGACTAGCGGGGGGGAGCAGTACTTC,CASSFWTSGGEQYF
TRBD1,TRBV5-4,13,TRBJ1-2,TGTGCCAGCAGCCCGGACAGGGGGTTTGGCTACACCTTC,CASSPDRGFGYTF
-,TRBV18,14,TRBJ2-1,TGTGCCAGCTCCACAGGGACTGCATACAATGAGCAGTTCTTC,CASSTGTAYNEQFF
-,TRBV28,15,TRBJ1-1,TGTGCCAGCAGTCCACCCGGGACGCAGAACACTGAAGCTTTCTTT,CASSPPGTQNTEAFF
-,TRBV5-1,12,TRBJ2-5,TGCGCCAGCAGCCGTGATGAGAAGACCCAGTACTTC,CASSRDEKTQYF
-,TRBV5-1,15,TRBJ1-2,TGCGCCAGCAGCTTGGGGGACGGGATTAGCTATGGCTACACCTTC,CASSLGDGISYGYTF
-,TRBV14,14,TRBJ2-2,TGTGCCAGCAGCCAAGATTTAAGGTCCGGGGAGCTGTTTTTT,CASSQDLRSGELFF
-,TRBV7-6,15,TRBJ2-5,TGTGCCAGCAGCTTCTCGGGACGGCTACAAGAGACCCAGTACTTC,CASSFSGRLQETQYF
TRBD1,TRBV18,16,TRBJ1-3,TGTGCCAGCTCACTAGGGGACAGCTCCTCTGGAAACACCATATATTTT,CASSLGDSSSGNTIYF
TRBD2,TRBV19,15,TRBJ2-7,TGTGCCAGTAGTATTCGGACTAGCGGGAGTTACGAGCAGTACTTC,CASSIRTSGSYEQYF
-,TRBV3-1/TRBV3-2,13,TRBJ1-1,TGTGCCAGCAGCCAATGGGGGAACACTGAAGCTTTCTTT,CASSQWGNTEAFF
-,TRBV28,15,TRBJ2-4,TGTGCCAGCAGTTCCTCCGACCGGCATGGTTTCATTCAGTACTTC,CASSSSDRHGFIQYF